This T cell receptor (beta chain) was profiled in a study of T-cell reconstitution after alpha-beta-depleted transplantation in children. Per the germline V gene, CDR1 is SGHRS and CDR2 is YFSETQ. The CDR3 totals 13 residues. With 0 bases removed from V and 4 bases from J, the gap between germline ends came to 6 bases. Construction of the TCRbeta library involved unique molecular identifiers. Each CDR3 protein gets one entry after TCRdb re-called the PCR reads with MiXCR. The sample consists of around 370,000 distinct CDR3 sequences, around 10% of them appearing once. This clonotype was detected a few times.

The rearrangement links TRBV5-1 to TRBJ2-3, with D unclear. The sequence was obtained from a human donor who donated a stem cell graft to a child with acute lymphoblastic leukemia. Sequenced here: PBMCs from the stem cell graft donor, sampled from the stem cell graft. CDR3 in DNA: TGCGCCAGCAGCTTGGTGCTAGCAGATACGCAGTATTTT. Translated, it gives CASSLVLADTQYF.